The 7 T cell receptor beta chains reported below all come from one sample, sequenced in a study of CD8 T cells in Susac syndrome. Random hexamers were used to reverse transcribe an amount of 0.5 to 1 ug RNA. TCRdb passed the immunoSEQ multiplex PCR reads through MiXCR, listing each CDR3 protein once. The data contain 180,000 or so distinct CDR3 sequences, about 95% of them seen just once; the ten biggest clones take up 0.11% to 0.15%. The sample taken for sequencing was CD4+ T cells from PBMCs. Receptors originate from a human donor in good health.

The CDR3 region has the DNA TGTGCCAGCAGCCCCATGCGAAGCGGGGAGCTGTTTTTT. This translates into CASSPMRSGELFF. The chain carries TRBV7-2 and TRBJ2-2, with D unclear. Germline CDR1 is SGHTA and CDR2 is FQGNSA. Trimming stripped 5 bases from V and 7 bases from J, with 11 bases between. The CDR3 has 13 amino acids.

This chain uses TRBV9 with TRBJ2-1; TRBD1 is a possible D gene (5 bases). Trimming cost V 3 bases and J 7 bases, with 11 bases left between them. Germline CDR1 and CDR2: SGDLS and YYNGEE. The length of the CDR3 is 13 residues. DNA for the CDR3: TGTGCCAGCAGCGAGGCAGGGTTTAATGAGCAGTTCTTC. This encodes CASSEAGFNEQFF.

V is TRBV4-3 and J is TRBJ2-3; 9 nucleotides agree with TRBD2. This CDR3 has 17 amino acids. Germline loops: CDR1 LGHNA, CDR2 YSLEER. Trimming took 0 bases from V and 2 from J; bases not matched to a gene: 6. As DNA, the CDR3 is TGCGCCAGCAGCCAAGAGGGTAGCGGGGGAGCCACAGATACGCAGTATTTT. Its translation: CASSQEGSGGATDTQYF.

The chain combines TRBV29-1 with TRBJ2-2, with D uncertain. V was pared by 3 bases and J by 2 bases, with 7 bases between. The length of the CDR3 is 13 residues. The V gene's germline CDR1 is SQVTM and CDR2 ANQGSEA. The CDR3 DNA follows: TGCAGCGTTGACGTCAGAAACACCGGGGAGCTGTTTTTT. This encodes CSVDVRNTGELFF.

This chain uses TRBV13 with TRBJ2-7; D could derive from TRBD1 or TRBD2 (5 bases each). Trimming pared 5 bases from V and 4 bases from J, leaving 18 bases between. Germline values: CDR1 PRHDT, CDR2 FYEKMQ (reference sequence). CDR3 length: 15 amino acids. The CDR3: CASSPPFDGAYEQYF. For the CDR3, the DNA is TGTGCCAGCAGCCCGCCTTTTGACGGGGCGTACGAGCAGTACTTC.

The chain links TRBV19 to TRBJ1-5, with a weak D call TRBD1 (5 bases). V lost 3 bases and J 0 bases, leaving 15 bases between the germline ends. This CDR3 has 17 amino acids. Germline CDR1 LNHDA, CDR2 SQIVND (reference sequence). CDR3 sequence reads: CASSMPRQTYSNQPQHF. The CDR3 DNA is TGTGCCAGTAGTATGCCGCGACAGACATATAGCAATCAGCCCCAGCATTTT.

This sequence joins TRBV4-3 and TRBJ1-1; weak D call: TRBD1 (6 bases). Germline-derived CDR1 and CDR2 are LGHNA and YSLEER. The CDR3 runs 15 residues. Trimming shortened V by 0 bases and J by 4 bases, and 12 bases separated the two germline ends. In nucleotides, the CDR3 is TGCGCCAGCAGCCAAGAGGTGGGCAGGGGCACTGAAGCTTTCTTT. It codes for CASSQEVGRGTEAFF.